The 22 T cell receptor beta chains in this list originate from one sample, sequenced in a study of cytomegalovirus exposure and HLA in healthy donors. The protocol was immunoSEQ multiplex PCR, while the TCRdb copy is restricted to in-frame clones and leaves out a portion. In the table there are 65,000 or so clones, about 92% of which are singletons. What was sequenced was PBMCs. Every receptor here comes from a young woman in good health and CMV-seronegative.

J is TRBJ2-1 and V is TRBV19; tentative D call: TRBD1 (6 bases). CDR3 length equals 18 residues. V lost 3 bases and J 3 bases, leaving 21 bases between the germline ends. From germline, CDR1 is LNHDA and CDR2 SQIVND (reference sequence). The CDR3 DNA is TGTGCCAGTAGTATCGACAGAGGGGGTTCCGGGTTCTACAATGAGCAGTTCTTC. This translates into CASSIDRGGSGFYNEQFF. The full variable domain, its missing parts supplied by reference TRBV19 and TRBJ2-1, is DGGITQSPKYLFRKEGQNVTLSCEQNLNHDAMYWYRQDPGQGLRLIYYSQIVNDFQKGDIAEGYSVSREKKESFPLTVTSAQKNPTAFYLCASSIDRGGSGFYNEQFFGPGTRLTVL.

This chain links TRBV18 with TRBJ2-7, with 9 bases fitting TRBD1. The CDR3 covers 16 residues. CDR1 is KGHSH and CDR2 is LQKENI in the germline V gene. V gave up 6 bases and J gave up 3 bases; unmatched junction bases: 12. CDR3 loop: CASSPNVGQGFYEQYF. The CDR3 DNA reads as TGTGCCAGCTCCCCTAACGTGGGACAGGGCTTCTACGAGCAGTACTTC.

The chain couples TRBV28 to TRBJ1-1, with D perhaps TRBD1 (6 bases). V was cut by 2 bases and J by 7 bases, with 8 bases left in between. Germline CDR1 and CDR2: MDHEN and SYDVKM. The CDR3 is 12 amino acids. The CDR3: CASSLLTGEAFF. The CDR3 nucleotides read TGTGCCAGCAGTTTACTGACAGGTGAAGCTTTCTTT.

Written as DNA, the CDR3 is TGTGCCAGTATGACAGGGGGCGAGAATTCACCCCTCCACTTT. This gives the protein CASMTGGENSPLHF. The chain recombines TRBV19 with TRBJ1-6, with TRBD1 matching 10 bases. J was trimmed by 7 bases and V by 7 bases; bases with no gene match: 4. CDR3 length: 14 residues. The V gene's germline CDR1 is LNHDA and CDR2 SQIVND (reference sequence).

This clone was counted a single time. V is TRBV29-1 and J is TRBJ1-3; a weak D match, TRBD1 (5 bases). The CDR3 is 16 residues long. Germline loops: CDR1 SQVTM, CDR2 ANQGSEA. V was clipped by 7 bases and J by 2 bases, with 21 bases between them. The CDR3 coding sequence is TGCAGCGAACTAACACAGGACCTTAAGGCTGGAAACACCATATATTTT. Its translation: CSELTQDLKAGNTIYF.

The J gene is TRBJ1-2, the V gene TRBV27; possibly TRBD1 for D (5 bases). Germline V gene sequence: CDR1 MNHEY, CDR2 SMNVEV (reference sequence). Trimming shortened V by 5 bases and J by 8 bases, and 18 bases separated the two germline ends. This CDR3 has 14 amino acids. Written as DNA, the CDR3 is TGTGCCAGCAGTCCAGGGTCTGCAGAGTGGGGCTACACCTTC. Protein product: CASSPGSAEWGYTF.

The chain uses TRBV18 and TRBJ1-1; TRBD1 might be the D (5 bases). The germline V gene has CDR1 KGHSH and CDR2 LQKENI. V lost 6 bases and J 6 bases, leaving 14 bases between the germline ends. This CDR3 has 13 residues. This chain's CDR3 is CASSTDAGAEAFF. CDR3 sequence (DNA): TGTGCCAGCTCGACAGACGCTGGGGCTGAAGCTTTCTTT.

The chain joins TRBV21-1 to TRBJ2-6; the table calls TRBD2, which could not be checked here. TRBV21-1 is classified as a pseudogene. The CDR3 is 18 residues long. The CDR3 bases are TGTGCCAGCAGCAAAAGGAGCCGGCTGATCTCTGGGGCCAACGTCCTGACTTTC. This codes for CASSKRSRLISGANVLTF.

The V and J genes are TRBV7-2 and TRBJ1-3; D possibly corresponds to TRBD1 (5 bases). The CDR3 sequence is 14 residues long. V gave up 5 bases and J gave up 9 bases, with 17 bases separating them. Germline V lookup: CDR1 SGHTA, CDR2 FQGNSA. The CDR3 region is CASSEDSSRATIYF. In DNA, the CDR3 is TGTGCCAGCAGCGAAGACAGCTCTCGAGCCACCATATATTTT. Using reference TRBV7-2 and TRBJ1-3 for the parts outside the CDR3, the full variable domain is GAGVSQSPSNKVTEKGKDVELRCDPISGHTALYWYRQSLGQGLEFLIYFQGNSAPDKSGLPSDRFSAERTGGSVSTLTIQRTQQEDSAVYLCASSEDSSRATIYFGEGSWLTVV.

The chain couples TRBV5-1 to TRBJ1-2, with 9 bases lining up with TRBD1. The CDR3 is made up of 18 amino acids. In germline, CDR1 is SGHRS, CDR2 YFSETQ. Germline trimming cut 3 bases from V and 4 bases from J; bases unmatched to any gene: 16. CDR3 sequence reads: CASSYGMGQGLLPYGYTF. The DNA of the CDR3 is TGCGCCAGCAGCTACGGAATGGGACAGGGATTATTACCCTATGGCTACACCTTC.

In this sample, this clone turned up a few times. The chain links TRBV14 to TRBJ1-5, with D tentatively TRBD1 (6 bases). CDR3 length: 18 amino acids. Trimming shortened V by 0 bases and J by 3 bases, and 18 bases separated the two germline ends. In germline, CDR1 is SGHDN, CDR2 FVKESK. The CDR3 DNA reads as TGTGCCAGCAGCCAAGAAGGGGGTCCAGCCCAGCACAATCAGCCCCAGCATTTT. This gives the protein CASSQEGGPAQHNQPQHF.

This clone was recorded only once. This chain links TRBV11-3 with TRBJ1-2, with D hard to call. Germline V gene data show CDR1 as SGHNT and CDR2 as YENEEA. V was clipped by 5 bases and J by 5 bases, with 12 bases between them. The CDR3 runs 13 residues. Here the CDR3 reads CASSRRGYYGYTF. The CDR3 region has the DNA TGTGCCAGCAGCCGGCGGGGTTATTATGGCTACACCTTC.

This chain uses TRBV15 with TRBJ2-5; no reliable D call. CDR3 length: 15 amino acids. The V end lost 2 bases, the J end lost 1 base, and 11 bases lay between the germline ends. CDR1 and CDR2 from the germline V gene are LNHNV and YYDKDF (reference sequence). The CDR3 bases are TGTGCCACCAGCAGACCAGATACCGTCCAAGAGACCCAGTACTTC. Amino acids: CATSRPDTVQETQYF.

The chain employs TRBV9 and TRBJ2-5, with 10 bases aligning to TRBD2. Germline V gene data show CDR1 as SGDLS and CDR2 as YYNGEE. The CDR3 loop spans 14 amino acids. V shed 4 bases, J shed 4 bases, and the junction held 4 bases outside the gene matches. CDR3 protein: CASSSGGAGETQYF. The CDR3 DNA reads TGTGCCAGCAGCAGCGGGGGGGCTGGAGAGACCCAGTACTTC.

J is TRBJ2-7 and V is TRBV6-1; 7 bases are a match to TRBD1. Germline CDR1 reads MNHNS; CDR2 reads SASEGT. V lost 7 bases to trimming and J lost 7 bases; unmatched junction nucleotides: 7. This CDR3 is built from 12 residues. The CDR3 DNA sequence: TGTGCCAGCACGACAGGGCGTCATGAGCAGTACTTC. As protein: CASTTGRHEQYF.

The chain recombines TRBV10-3 with TRBJ2-2; 11 bases map to TRBD2. Germline V gene lookup returns CDR1 ENHRY and CDR2 SYGVKD. Trimming cost V 9 bases and J 1 base; bases outside gene matches: 1. The CDR3 is 14 amino acids. The CDR3 DNA sequence: TGTGCCATTGGGACTAGCGGGAACACCGGGGAGCTGTTTTTT. Its protein is CAIGTSGNTGELFF.

The chain recombines TRBV5-6 with TRBJ2-3; TRBD1 might be the D (5 bases). V was trimmed by 2 bases and J by 4 bases, leaving 8 bases between them. The CDR3 totals 13 residues. Per germline, CDR1 SGHDT and CDR2 YYEEEE. For the CDR3, the DNA is TGTGCCAGCAGCTTCAGGGCCTCAGATACGCAGTATTTT. Residues: CASSFRASDTQYF.

V usage is TRBV28 and J usage is TRBJ1-1; a weak D match, TRBD1 (6 bases). Per germline, CDR1 MDHEN and CDR2 SYDVKM. This CDR3 region has 15 residues. Trimming removed 4 bases at V and 1 base at J, with 13 bases between. CDR3 sequence reads: CASSSALTGNTEAFF. The DNA for the CDR3 is TGTGCCAGCAGTTCTGCCCTGACAGGGAACACTGAAGCTTTCTTT.

V is TRBV6-1 and J is TRBJ1-2, with D perhaps matching TRBD1 (6 bases). Germline V gives CDR1 MNHNS, CDR2 SASEGT. Trimming stripped 9 bases from V and 2 bases from J, with 13 bases between. The CDR3 spans 13 residues. CDR3 in amino acids: CASRTATNYGYTF. The CDR3 DNA reads as TGTGCCAGTAGGACAGCAACAAACTATGGCTACACCTTC.

This sequence joins TRBV6-4 and TRBJ2-1; D is uncertain. Trimming cost V 2 bases and J 6 bases, with 14 bases left between them. CDR3 length equals 15 residues. Germline V CDR1 and CDR2: MRHNA, SNTAGT. The CDR3 bases are TGTGCCAGCAGTGACCCCAATTTCAGCGCCAATGAGCAGTTCTTC. Encoded protein: CASSDPNFSANEQFF.

This clone was picked up a small number of times. The chain is built from TRBV10-1 and TRBJ1-2, with D hard to call. CDR3 size: 11 residues. V lost 3 bases and J 5 bases, leaving 4 bases between the germline ends. The germline CDR1 and CDR2 sequences are WNHNN and SYGVQD (reference sequence). DNA of the CDR3: TGCGCCAGCAGTGACGGTTATGGCTACACCTTC. Amino acid sequence: CASSDGYGYTF.

The chain couples TRBV30 to TRBJ2-3, with 8 positions matching TRBD2. Germline V gene sequence: CDR1 GTSNPN, CDR2 SVGIG (reference sequence). This CDR3 has 12 residues. V lost 3 bases and J lost 8; bases outside the gene matches: 4. CDR3 nucleotides: TGTGCCTGGAGAGCGGGGGTCGGTACGCAGTATTTT. Protein product: CAWRAGVGTQYF.